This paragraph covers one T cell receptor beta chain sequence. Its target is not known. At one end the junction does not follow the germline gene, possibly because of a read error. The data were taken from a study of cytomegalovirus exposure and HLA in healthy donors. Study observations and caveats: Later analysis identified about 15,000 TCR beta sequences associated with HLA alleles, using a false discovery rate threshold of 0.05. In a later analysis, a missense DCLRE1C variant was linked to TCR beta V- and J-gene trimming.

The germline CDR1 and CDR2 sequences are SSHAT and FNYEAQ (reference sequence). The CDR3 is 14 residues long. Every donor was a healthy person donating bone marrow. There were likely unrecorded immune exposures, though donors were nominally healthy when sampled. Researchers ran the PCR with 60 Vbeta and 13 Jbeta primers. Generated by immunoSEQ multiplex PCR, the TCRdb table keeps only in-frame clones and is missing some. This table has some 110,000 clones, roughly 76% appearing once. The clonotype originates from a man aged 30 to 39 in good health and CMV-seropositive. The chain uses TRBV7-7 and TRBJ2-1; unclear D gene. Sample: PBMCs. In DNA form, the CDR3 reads TGTGCTAGCAGCCCCCGCAGGAACGTCAATGAGCAGTTCTTC. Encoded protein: CASSPRRNVNEQFF.